This T cell receptor (beta chain) was observed in a study of OX40 agonist ivuxolimab in advanced cancers. Only one count was recorded for this clone. The antigen is not known. Regarding the study as a whole: No determination was made of the antigen specificity of the expanded peripheral T cells. There were also nonresponders showing low normalized T-cell clonal expansion.

The table came from immunoSEQ multiplex PCR; TCRdb's copy has only in-frame clones and leaves some out. This table has about 43,000 clones, approximately 86% appearing once. The CDR3 is 15 amino acids. V shed 0 bases and J shed 1 base, with 9 bases lying between them. The germline V gene encodes CDR1 SGDLS and CDR2 YYNGEE. J is TRBJ2-3 and V is TRBV9; D not resolved. Specimen: CD4+ or CD8+ T cells sorted from blood, collected in a trial of the OX40 agonist ivuxolimab. The TCR was taken from an adult with an advanced solid tumor such as melanoma, head and neck, liver or kidney cancer. CDR3 residues: CASSVEQSGTDTQYF. The CDR3 nucleotides read TGTGCCAGCAGCGTAGAACAGTCGGGCACAGATACGCAGTATTTT.